This note documents a single T cell receptor beta chain sequence. Its antigen remains unidentified. Sorting from PBMCs produced CD4+ and CD8+ T cells. The entry originates in a study of CD8+ T cells in alopecia areata. Study findings and constraints: Relative to normal scalp, lesional scalp, especially alopecia totalis/universalis, showed higher clonality.

The authors extracted RNA and reverse transcribed it into cDNA as the sequencing template. Profiling relied on immunoSEQ multiplex PCR, and the TCRdb table lists in-frame clones only, not all of them. The profile shows some 120,000 clones, around 50% of them singletons. Trimming left V 5 bases short and J 0 bases short, with 17 bases between. CDR3 length: 18 amino acids. In germline, CDR1 is SGHTA, CDR2 FQGTGA. Source: CD4+ T cells sorted from blood, taken at week 0. The source is a human donor with alopecia areata. This chain connects TRBV7-3 to TRBJ2-6; D may be TRBD1 (5 bases). This chain's CDR3 is CASSPSLGQVSGANVLTF. CDR3 in DNA: TGTGCCAGCAGCCCCTCCCTAGGACAAGTCTCTGGGGCCAACGTCCTGACTTTC. Combining the CDR3 with reference TRBV7-3 and TRBJ2-6 gives the whole variable domain GAGVSQTPSNKVTEKGKYVELRCDPISGHTALYWYRQSLGQGPEFLIYFQGTGAADDSGLPNDRFFAVRPEGSVSTLKIQRTERGDSAVYLCASSPSLGQVSGANVLTFGAGSRLTVL.